The clone carrying this TCR beta chain was seen ten or more times. Unique molecular identifiers were included in an RNA-based 3' RACE TCR library. TCRdb re-called the 3' RACE reads with MiXCR, one entry per CDR3 protein. The sample includes about 83,000 distinct CDR3 sequences, approximately 6.9% of them seen just once. The record originates from a study of HIV-infected children after antiretroviral therapy interruption. The J segment lost 4 bases and the V segment lost 6 bases, leaving 5 bases of the junction unmatched. This CDR3 comprises 14 residues. CDR1 is WSHSY and CDR2 is SAAADI in the germline V gene. Indicated treatment: PENTA 11 planned treatment interruption arm or continuous ART arm.

The sequences come from CD45RA+ CD4+ T cells from PBMCs, pooled from several time points, collected from a donor given antiretroviral therapy, either interrupted or continuous. This sample's subset: naive CD4+ CD45RA+ CD45RO- T cells. The clonotype was recovered from a pool of human donors with HIV. The genes are TRBV10-2 and TRBJ1-5; 8 nucleotides match TRBD1. CDR3 amino acids: CASREQGGNQPQHF. The CDR3 DNA follows: TGCGCCAGCAGAGAACAGGGGGGAAATCAGCCCCAGCATTTT.